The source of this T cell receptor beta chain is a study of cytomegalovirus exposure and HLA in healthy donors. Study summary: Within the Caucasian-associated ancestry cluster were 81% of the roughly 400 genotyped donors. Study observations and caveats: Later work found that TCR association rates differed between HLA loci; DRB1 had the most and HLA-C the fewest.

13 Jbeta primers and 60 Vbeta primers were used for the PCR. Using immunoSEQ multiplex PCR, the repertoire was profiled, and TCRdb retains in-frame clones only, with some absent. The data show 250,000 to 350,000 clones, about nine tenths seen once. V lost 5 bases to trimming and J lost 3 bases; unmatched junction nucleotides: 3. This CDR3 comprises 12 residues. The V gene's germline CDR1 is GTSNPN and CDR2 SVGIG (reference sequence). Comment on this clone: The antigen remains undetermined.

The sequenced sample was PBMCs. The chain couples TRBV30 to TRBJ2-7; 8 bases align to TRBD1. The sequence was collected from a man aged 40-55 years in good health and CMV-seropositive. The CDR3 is CAWDRGGYEQYF. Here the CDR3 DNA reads TGTGCCTGGGACAGGGGCGGCTACGAGCAGTACTTC.